Each of the 17 T cell receptor beta chains below was sequenced from the same sample in a study of T cells in Graves' hyperthyroidism and ophthalmopathy. Regions amplified from RNA transcripts were the TCR beta CDR3 regions. The HTBI primer set served for first-round RT-PCR of the TCR CDR3. TCRdb redid the calling of the multiplex PCR reads with MiXCR, one entry per CDR3 protein. Among 380,000 or so distinct CDR3 sequences listed, more than 11% were seen once. Material: blood. These receptor sequences come from a woman aged 25 to 45 with Graves' hyperthyroidism.

The table lists this clonotype with many counts. This chain uses TRBV2 with TRBJ1-5; TRBD1 matches at 9 bases. The V and J ends lost 8 bases and 2 bases, in that order; junction bases with no gene match: 7. The germline gives CDR1 SNHLY, CDR2 FYNNEI. The CDR3 covers 15 residues. The CDR3 DNA follows: TGTGCCAGCGAGAAGGGGGACAGGGGCAATCAGCCCCAGCATTTT. It translates to CASEKGDRGNQPQHF.

This clonotype was detected a few times. This chain connects TRBV12-3 or TRBV12-4 to TRBJ2-1; TRBD1 matches 10 bases. The CDR3 covers 14 residues. V shed 7 bases and J 4 bases; nucleotides not matched to a gene: 4. The CDR3 DNA follows: TGTGCCAGCACACCGGGACAGGGGTACAATGAGCAGTTCTTC. Residues: CASTPGQGYNEQFF.

This clonotype has more than one count but fewer than ten. This sequence joins TRBV15 and TRBJ1-3, with no clear D. Between the trimmed V and J ends, which lost 4 bases and 7 bases, there was a span of 11 bases. Germline CDR1 LNHNV, CDR2 YYDKDF (reference sequence). CDR3 length: 13 residues. This CDR3 is CATSNPGMNTIYF. In nucleotides, the CDR3 is TGTGCCACCAGCAACCCGGGAATGAACACCATATATTTT.

This clonotype was seen many times. V gene TRBV11-2 combines with J gene TRBJ2-5; 8 bases agree with TRBD2. V dropped 0 bases and J dropped 5; count of bases not matched to a gene: 11. CDR1 and CDR2 from the germline V gene are SGHAT and FQNNGV. This CDR3 has 17 amino acids. The CDR3 DNA follows: TGTGCCAGCAGCTTAGATCGGCGGGGGGCCACCGGGGAGACCCAGTACTTC. Its translation is CASSLDRRGATGETQYF. Together with reference TRBV11-2 and TRBJ2-5, the CDR3 gives the full variable domain: EAGVAQSPRYKIIEKRQSVAFWCNPISGHATLYWYQQILGQGPKLLIQFQNNGVVDDSQLPKDRFSAERLKGVDSTLKIQPAKLEDSAVYLCASSLDRRGATGETQYFGPGTRLLVL.

This clonotype has just a few counts. CDR3 sequence: CASSLRDQETQYF. CDR3 DNA: TGTGCCAGCAGTTTAAGAGATCAGGAGACCCAGTACTTC. The rearrangement links TRBV12-3 or TRBV12-4 to TRBJ2-5; no definite D call. This CDR3 has 13 amino acids. V shed 2 bases and J shed 5 bases, with 9 bases lying between them.

There are a few counts of this clonotype. The V gene is TRBV28, the J gene TRBJ2-1, with 9 bases that match TRBD1. This CDR3 spans 15 amino acids. Germline loops: CDR1 MDHEN, CDR2 SYDVKM. V gave up 4 bases and J gave up 3 bases; unmatched junction bases: 4. The CDR3 here is CASSYRTGVYNEQFF. Written as DNA, the CDR3 is TGTGCCAGCAGTTACAGGACAGGGGTCTACAATGAGCAGTTCTTC.

This clonotype has a count of ten or more. The V call is TRBV5-4, the J call TRBJ2-1; TRBD2 aligns across 7 bases. This CDR3 comprises 14 residues. Germline V gene lookup returns CDR1 SGHNT and CDR2 YYREEE (reference sequence). The junction had 6 bases not matched to a gene; V was cut back by 4 bases and J by 5 bases. CDR3 bases: TGTGCCAGCAGCGGCGCCGGGGGGAACAATGAGCAGTTCTTC. The encoded protein is CASSGAGGNNEQFF.

In this sample, this clonotype turned up many times. The CDR3 sequence is CASRLASYNEQFF. CDR3 coding DNA: TGTGCCAGCAGATTAGCATCCTACAATGAGCAGTTCTTC. The gene calls are TRBV6-2 or TRBV6-3 and TRBJ2-1; the D is unclear. Germline CDR1 is MNHEY and CDR2 is SVGEGT. The CDR3 consists of 13 residues. V was pared by 6 bases and J by 1 base, with 7 bases between.

This clonotype was counted at least ten times. The V call is TRBV10-2, the J call TRBJ2-6; D could derive from TRBD1 or TRBD2 (5 bases each). V lost 1 base and J lost 0, with 10 bases in between. Germline V gene sequence: CDR1 WSHSY, CDR2 SAAADI. CDR3 length: 17 amino acids. The CDR3 coding sequence is TGCGCCAGCAGTGAGTGGGGGTCCCCCTCTGGGGCCAACGTCCTGACTTTC. Translating it yields CASSEWGSPSGANVLTF.

This clonotype was observed a few times. The V call is TRBV18, the J call TRBJ2-7, with D perhaps matching TRBD1 (5 bases). The CDR3 runs to 14 residues. Trimming pared 3 bases from V and 5 bases from J, leaving 14 bases between. Looked up from germline, CDR1 is KGHSH and CDR2 is LQKENI. CDR3 DNA sequence: TGTGCCAGCTCACCCCTGGCAGGGAACAACGAGCAGTACTTC. Translating it yields CASSPLAGNNEQYF.

This clonotype has more than one count but fewer than ten. The CDR3 bases are TGTGCCAGCAGCCCCATCGAGGGGTCTGTTAGCGGGATGACTTTAGCCAAAAACATTCAGTACTTC. This sequence encodes CASSPIEGSVSGMTLAKNIQYF. The chain is built from TRBV7-9 and TRBJ2-4; 8 nucleotides align to TRBD2. The CDR3 has 22 amino acids. The V segment lost 5 bases and the J segment 0 bases; nucleotides outside the gene matches: 24. The germline V gene encodes CDR1 SEHNR and CDR2 FQNEAQ (reference sequence).

On this clonotype itself: A read error may account for a junction end that differs from germline. The rearrangement joins TRBV27 to TRBJ2-7; D remains unclear. The V gene's germline CDR1 is MNHEY and CDR2 SMNVEV (reference sequence). This CDR3 contains 15 residues. The CDR3 bases are TGTGCCAGCAGTCCAACGGTGCAAAGGTCCTACGGGCAGTACTTC. Protein product: CASSPTVQRSYGQYF.

V usage is TRBV29-1 and J usage is TRBJ1-1, with D possibly being TRBD1 (6 bases). The CDR3 spans 13 residues. V lost 8 bases to trimming and J lost 3 bases, with 16 bases between them. Per germline, CDR1 SQVTM and CDR2 ANQGSEA. CDR3 protein: CSIAKTGDTEAFF. CDR3 DNA: TGCAGCATAGCTAAGACAGGAGACACTGAAGCTTTCTTT.

The chain uses TRBV25-1 and TRBJ2-1; D is uncertain. There are 12 residues in the CDR3. Germline V gene lookup returns CDR1 MGHDK and CDR2 SYGVNS. Trimming shortened V by 1 base and J by 6 bases, and 4 bases separated the two germline ends. The CDR3 DNA is TGTGCCAGCAGTGAATTGGGCAATGAGCAGTTCTTC. It specifies CASSELGNEQFF.

The chain couples TRBV27 to TRBJ2-2; the match to TRBD1 covers 12 bases. This CDR3 is 17 amino acids long. V was pared by 5 bases and J by 10 bases, with 14 bases of the junction left unmatched. Germline values: CDR1 MNHEY, CDR2 SMNVEV (reference sequence). The CDR3 loop reads CASSKVRSGTGGEELFF. In DNA form, the CDR3 reads TGTGCCAGCAGTAAAGTCAGATCCGGGACAGGGGGCGAGGAGCTGTTTTTT.

This clonotype was seen repeatedly, ten times or more. The genes are TRBV6-2 or TRBV6-3 and TRBJ2-7; 8 bases are a match to TRBD2. Germline loops: CDR1 MNHEY, CDR2 SVGEGT. This CDR3 contains 14 residues. Trimming took 6 bases from V and 1 from J; bases not matched to a gene: 5. The CDR3 spells CASSQSGSSYEQYF. For the CDR3, the DNA is TGTGCCAGCAGCCAGAGCGGGAGTTCCTACGAGCAGTACTTC.

This clonotype was counted between two and nine times. V usage is TRBV5-5 and J usage is TRBJ2-7; D not resolved. The V end lost 0 bases, the J end lost 5 bases, and 15 bases lay between the germline ends. The CDR3 loop spans 15 amino acids. Germline CDR1 SGHKS, CDR2 YYEKEE (reference sequence). CDR3 sequence reads: CASSLDMSTRHEQYF. The DNA for the CDR3 is TGTGCCAGCAGCTTGGACATGTCAACAAGGCACGAGCAGTACTTC.